The following is a T cell receptor (beta chain) sequence with its context. Its antigen is unidentified. Other DNA sequences from this sample encode an identical CDR3 as well. This sample stems from a study of shared clonotypes between healthy human individuals. Study overall: Each donor's CD4 naive and CD4 memory cells filled three plates apiece, CD8 naive two, and CD8 memory one.

The protocol was immunoSEQ multiplex PCR, while the TCRdb copy is restricted to in-frame clones and leaves out a portion. The sample consists of some 1.1 million clones, about 80% of them appearing once. Overall study findings and caveats: Sequencing depth was expected to influence donor clonotype sharing. Rarefaction analysis demonstrated incomplete sorted-subset sequencing notwithstanding large depth.

Germline values: CDR1 DFQATT, CDR2 SNEGSKA (reference sequence). Trimming removed 3 bases from V and 5 bases from J, with 3 bases in between. The CDR3 totals 10 residues. This receptor was taken from a man between 18 and 35 years old in good health. Some clones in this sample may be carry-over from other donors' samples. The sample taken for sequencing was memory CD4+ T cells from PBMCs. The sample's subset: CD45RA-negative fraction. The chain carries TRBV20-1 and TRBJ2-3; D remains ambiguous. CDR3 sequence reads: CSARRDTQYF. CDR3 bases: TGCAGTGCTAGGCGAGATACGCAGTATTTT.